These T cell receptor beta chains were read from a single sample in a study of T cell responses to AZD1222 COVID-19 vaccine. Sequencing was performed with immunoSEQ multiplex PCR; in TCRdb, only in-frame clones are kept and a portion is missing. The repertoire holds more than 70,000 clones, with approximately 90% as singletons. Sequencing used peripheral blood, obtained 28 days after the second AZD1222 dose. These receptors were obtained from an adult who received the AZD1222 COVID-19 vaccine. CDR3s include the opening cysteine and the closing phenylalanine or tryptophan. Each record gives: clone size, J gene, D gene, V gene, CDR3 DNA, CDR3 protein. D genes are given only for firm matches. Some rows mark clone size as missing; the rest say once, few, many or name a class of expanded clone.

once	TRBJ2-1	.	TRBV2	TGTGCCAGCAGTGCTACGACTGGCAATGAGCAGTTCTTC	CASSATTGNEQFF
few	TRBJ1-1	.	TRBV5-1	TGCGCCAGCAGCCCGGAGGCAAGGAACACTGAAGCTTTCTTT	CASSPEARNTEAFF
.	TRBJ2-3	TRBD2	TRBV9	TGTGCCAGCAGCCCCCGACTAGCGGGGGCTCCCGATACGCAGTATTTT	CASSPRLAGAPDTQYF
.	TRBJ1-1	.	TRBV30	TGTGCCTGGAGTCCCGTGGGGAACACTGAAGCTTTCTTT	CAWSPVGNTEAFF
.	TRBJ2-5	TRBD2	TRBV6-4	TGTGCCAGCAGTGCAGAGGGAGGGCCGGGGGAGACCCAGTACTTC	CASSAEGGPGETQYF
once	TRBJ2-7	.	TRBV18	TGTGCCAGCTCGGAGAGCTACGAGCAGTACTTC	CASSESYEQYF
.	TRBJ2-1	TRBD2	TRBV5-4	TGTGCCAGCAGCGGGGGACTAGCGGGACTCAATGAGCAGTTCTTC	CASSGGLAGLNEQFF
.	TRBJ2-1	TRBD2	TRBV5-4	TGTGCCAGCAGCTTGGGGCTAGCGGGAGGCAATGAGCAGTTCTTC	CASSLGLAGGNEQFF
once	TRBJ1-4	.	TRBV5-6	.	CASSFGAGNEKLFF
.	TRBJ1-2	.	TRBV4-3	TGCGCCAGCAGCCAAGATCGGGGAGTAGATGGCTACACCTTC	CASSQDRGVDGYTF
few	TRBJ2-7	.	TRBV5-4	TGTGCCAGCAGCTCTTCTTCTCCAGGGGTACAGCAGTACTTC	CASSSSSPGVQQYF
.	TRBJ2-1	TRBD2	TRBV27	TGTGCCAGCAGTTTGGCGGGAGGCCCTTACAATGAGCAGTTCTTC	CASSLAGGPYNEQFF
.	TRBJ2-7	TRBD1	TRBV2	TGTGCCAGCAGTGACGGGACAGGGAGAGCCAAGCAGTACTTC	CASSDGTGRAKQYF
.	TRBJ1-2	.	TRBV7-2	TGTGCCAGCAGCTTAGCCCCAGGGGAGGGCTACACCTTC	CASSLAPGEGYTF
.	TRBJ2-3	.	TRBV6-5	TGTGCCAGCAGTTACCAACTCTTCACAGATACGCAGTATTTT	CASSYQLFTDTQYF
.	TRBJ2-3	TRBD2	TRBV5-4	TGTGCCAGCAGCTTGGGACTAGCGGGCCCGAGCACAGATACGCAGTATTTT	CASSLGLAGPSTDTQYF
.	TRBJ2-7	.	TRBV6-2/TRBV6-3	TGTGCCAGCAGTTACGCGGGCACCTACGAGCAGTACTTC	CASSYAGTYEQYF
.	TRBJ1-1	.	TRBV20-1	TGCAGTCCCCTGGACCCTGAAGCTTTCTTT	CSPLDPEAFF
.	TRBJ2-3	TRBD1	TRBV10-3	TGTGCCACCAGAAATGGACAGGGGGACGGAGATACGCAGTATTTT	CATRNGQGDGDTQYF
.	TRBJ2-6	TRBD1	TRBV7-3	TGTGCCAGCAGCTTAGACAGGGAGAGCTCTGGGGCCAACGTCCTGACTTTC	CASSLDRESSGANVLTF
.	TRBJ2-3	TRBD2	TRBV5-5	TGTGCCAGCAGCCTGGGGACTAGCGGATACACAGATACGCAGTATTTT	CASSLGTSGYTDTQYF
.	TRBJ2-1	TRBD2	TRBV9	TGTGCCAGCAGCGTAAAGGTACTAGCGGGAGGCCATGAGCAGTTCTTC	CASSVKVLAGGHEQFF
.	TRBJ1-4	.	TRBV28	TGTGCCAGCAGAACACAGGCAACTAATGAAAAACTGTTTTTT	CASRTQATNEKLFF
.	TRBJ2-1	TRBD1	TRBV7-9	TGTGCCAGCAGCTTAGGTCAAGGGACAGGGAGTAGCGAGCAGTTCTTC	CASSLGQGTGSSEQFF
.	TRBJ2-5	.	TRBV12-3/TRBV12-4	TGTGCCAGCAGCTACGGGATCCAAGAGACCCAGTACTTC	CASSYGIQETQYF
.	TRBJ1-3	.	TRBV28	TGTGCCAGCAGTTCGGGGTTTCACTCTGGAAACACCATATATTTT	CASSSGFHSGNTIYF
.	TRBJ2-5	.	TRBV6-4	TGTGCCAGCAGGAAATTGAGGGATCGGGGAAACCAGCCCCCCCAAGAGACCCAGTACTTC	CASRKLRDRGNQPPQETQYF
.	TRBJ2-1	.	TRBV3-1/TRBV3-2	TGTGCCAGCAGCCAAGGGGGGAACGGACCCAATGAGCAGTTCTTC	CASSQGGNGPNEQFF
.	TRBJ1-4	TRBD1	TRBV5-1	TGCGCCAGCAGTCTTGGGACAGGGAACGAAAAACTGTTTTTT	CASSLGTGNEKLFF